This T cell receptor (beta chain) derives from a study of response to subunit inactivated influenza vaccine. Study conclusions and caveats: Authors suggested seasonal influenza vaccinations each recruit few new T cells.

Germline lookup yields CDR1 ENHRY and CDR2 SYGVKD. The CDR3 spans 14 residues. Trimming stripped 7 bases from V and 4 bases from J, with 16 bases between. There are many counts of this clonotype. Its antigen is not identified. TCRdb called the RT-PCR reads again in MiXCR, with one record for every CDR3 protein. The sample holds under 200,000 distinct CDR3 sequences, 9.5% to 13% seen once. The V and J genes are TRBV10-3 and TRBJ1-2, with D perhaps TRBD1 (6 bases). The receptor was derived from a man aged 50-59 years who received an inactivated influenza vaccine. Specimen: non-naive T cells sorted from PBMCs, collected about 6 weeks after vaccination. This CDR3 reads CAITTTGSRYGYTF. CDR3 sequence (DNA): TGTGCCATCACAACCACAGGGTCCCGCTATGGCTACACCTTC.